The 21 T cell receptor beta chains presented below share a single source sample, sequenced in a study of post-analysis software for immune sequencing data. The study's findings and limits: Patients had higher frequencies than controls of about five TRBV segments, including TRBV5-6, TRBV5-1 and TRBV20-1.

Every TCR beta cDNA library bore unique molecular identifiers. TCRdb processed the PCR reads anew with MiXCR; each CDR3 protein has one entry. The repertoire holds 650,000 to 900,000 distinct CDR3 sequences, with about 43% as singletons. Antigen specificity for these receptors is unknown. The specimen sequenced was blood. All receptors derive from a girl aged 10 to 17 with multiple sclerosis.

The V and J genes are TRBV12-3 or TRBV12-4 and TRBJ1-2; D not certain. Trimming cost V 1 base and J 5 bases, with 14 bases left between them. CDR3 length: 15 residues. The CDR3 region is CASSLGTAGRYGYTF. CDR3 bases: TGTGCCAGCAGTTTAGGAACCGCAGGCCGATATGGCTACACCTTC.

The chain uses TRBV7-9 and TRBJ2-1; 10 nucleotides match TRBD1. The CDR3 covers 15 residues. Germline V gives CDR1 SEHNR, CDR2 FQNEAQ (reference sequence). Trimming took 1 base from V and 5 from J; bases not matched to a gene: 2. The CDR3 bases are TGTGCCAGCAGCTTAGGACAGGGGGCGGACAATGAGCAGTTCTTC. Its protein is CASSLGQGADNEQFF.

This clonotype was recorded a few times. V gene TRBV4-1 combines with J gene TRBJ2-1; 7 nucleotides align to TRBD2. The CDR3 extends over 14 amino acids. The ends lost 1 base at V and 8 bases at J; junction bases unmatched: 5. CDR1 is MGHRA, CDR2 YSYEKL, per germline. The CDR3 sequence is CASSQALAWDEQFF. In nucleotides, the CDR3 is TGCGCCAGCAGCCAAGCACTAGCGTGGGATGAGCAGTTCTTC.

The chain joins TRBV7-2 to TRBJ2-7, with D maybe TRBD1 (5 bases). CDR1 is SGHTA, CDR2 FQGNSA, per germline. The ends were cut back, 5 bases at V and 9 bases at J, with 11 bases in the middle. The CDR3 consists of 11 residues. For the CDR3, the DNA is TGTGCCAGCAGCCAGGGCACCGGGCAGTACTTC. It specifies CASSQGTGQYF.

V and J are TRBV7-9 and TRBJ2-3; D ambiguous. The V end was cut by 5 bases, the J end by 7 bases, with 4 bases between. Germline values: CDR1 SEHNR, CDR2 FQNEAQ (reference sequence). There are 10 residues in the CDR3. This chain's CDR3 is CASSEYTQYF. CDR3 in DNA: TGTGCCAGCAGCGAATATACGCAGTATTTT.

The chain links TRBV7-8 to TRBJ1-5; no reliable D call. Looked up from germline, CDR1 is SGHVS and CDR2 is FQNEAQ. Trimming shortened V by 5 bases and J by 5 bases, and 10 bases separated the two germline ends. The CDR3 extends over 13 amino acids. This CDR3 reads CASSPRTDQPQHF. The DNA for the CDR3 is TGTGCCAGCAGCCCCCGGACGGATCAGCCCCAGCATTTT.

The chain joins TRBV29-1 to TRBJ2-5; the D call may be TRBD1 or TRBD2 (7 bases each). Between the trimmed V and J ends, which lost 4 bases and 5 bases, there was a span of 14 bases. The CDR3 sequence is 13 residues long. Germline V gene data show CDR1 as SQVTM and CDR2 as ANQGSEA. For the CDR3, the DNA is TGCAGCGTTGGGACCAGGGGGGGGGAGACCCAGTACTTC. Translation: CSVGTRGGETQYF.

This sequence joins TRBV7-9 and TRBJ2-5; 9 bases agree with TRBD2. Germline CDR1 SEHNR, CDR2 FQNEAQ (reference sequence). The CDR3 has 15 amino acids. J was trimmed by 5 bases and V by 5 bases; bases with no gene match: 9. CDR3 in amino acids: CASSTTLAGRETQYF. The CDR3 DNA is TGTGCCAGCAGCACCACACTAGCGGGTAGGGAGACCCAGTACTTC.

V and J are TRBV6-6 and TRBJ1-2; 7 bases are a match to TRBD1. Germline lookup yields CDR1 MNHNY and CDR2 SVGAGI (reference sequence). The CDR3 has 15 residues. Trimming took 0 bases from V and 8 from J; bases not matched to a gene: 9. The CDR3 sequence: CASSYSPNRGQGYTF. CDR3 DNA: TGTGCCAGCAGTTACTCCCCAAACAGGGGCCAAGGCTACACCTTC.

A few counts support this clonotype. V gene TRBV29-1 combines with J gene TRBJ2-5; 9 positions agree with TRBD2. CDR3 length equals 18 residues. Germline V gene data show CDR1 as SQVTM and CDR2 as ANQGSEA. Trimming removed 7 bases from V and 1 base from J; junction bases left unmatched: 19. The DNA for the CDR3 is TGCAGCGCCCTGCCCCTGGGCCCCTTGACTAGCGGCCAAGAGACCCAGTACTTC. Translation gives CSALPLGPLTSGQETQYF.

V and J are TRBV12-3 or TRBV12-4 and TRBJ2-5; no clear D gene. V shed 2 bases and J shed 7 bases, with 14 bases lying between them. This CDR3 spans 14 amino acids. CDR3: CASSLRTAEGTQYF. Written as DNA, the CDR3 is TGTGCCAGCAGTTTAAGGACGGCGGAAGGGACCCAGTACTTC.

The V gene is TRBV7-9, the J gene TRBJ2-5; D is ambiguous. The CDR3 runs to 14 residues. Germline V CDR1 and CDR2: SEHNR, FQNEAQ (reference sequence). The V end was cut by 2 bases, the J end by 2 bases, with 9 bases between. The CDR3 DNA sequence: TGTGCCAGCAGCTTAAAAAACAGTCAAGAGACCCAGTACTTC. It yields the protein CASSLKNSQETQYF.

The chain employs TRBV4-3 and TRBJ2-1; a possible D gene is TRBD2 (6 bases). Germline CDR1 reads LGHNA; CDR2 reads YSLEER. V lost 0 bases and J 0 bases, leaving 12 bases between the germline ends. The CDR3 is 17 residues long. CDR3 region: CASSQDLRGFSYNEQFF. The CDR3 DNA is TGCGCCAGCAGCCAAGATCTACGGGGGTTCTCCTACAATGAGCAGTTCTTC.

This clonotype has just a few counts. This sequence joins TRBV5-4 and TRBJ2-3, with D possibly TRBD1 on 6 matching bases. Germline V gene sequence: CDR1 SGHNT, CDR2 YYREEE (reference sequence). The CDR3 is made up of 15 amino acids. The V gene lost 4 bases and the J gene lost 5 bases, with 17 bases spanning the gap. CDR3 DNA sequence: TGTGCCAGCAGCGACGACAGGCGCGCGGGAGATACGCAGTATTTT. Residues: CASSDDRRAGDTQYF.

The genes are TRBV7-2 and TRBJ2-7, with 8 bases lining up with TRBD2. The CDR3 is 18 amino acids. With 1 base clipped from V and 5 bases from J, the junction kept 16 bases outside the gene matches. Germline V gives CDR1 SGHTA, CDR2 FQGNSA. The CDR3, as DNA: TGTGCCAGCAGCTTAGTGTCCGGAGCGGGAGATCGGCTCAACGAGCAGTACTTC. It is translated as CASSLVSGAGDRLNEQYF.

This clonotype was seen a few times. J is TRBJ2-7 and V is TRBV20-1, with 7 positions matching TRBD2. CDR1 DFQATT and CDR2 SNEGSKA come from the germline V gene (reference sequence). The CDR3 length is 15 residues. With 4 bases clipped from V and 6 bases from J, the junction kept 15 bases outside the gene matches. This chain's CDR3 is CSAIFLPGTIGEQYF. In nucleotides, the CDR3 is TGCAGTGCTATTTTTCTCCCCGGGACTATAGGCGAGCAGTACTTC.

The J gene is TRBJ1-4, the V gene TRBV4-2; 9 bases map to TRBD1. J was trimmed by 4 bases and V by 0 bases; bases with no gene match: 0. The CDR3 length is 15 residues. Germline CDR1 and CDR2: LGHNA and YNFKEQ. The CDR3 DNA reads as TGTGCCAGCAGCCAAGAGGACAGGGGTAATGAAAAACTGTTTTTT. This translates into CASSQEDRGNEKLFF.

CDR3: CASRLLGRDYGYTF. The CDR3 nucleotides are TGTGCCAGCAGGTTATTGGGACGGGACTATGGCTACACCTTC. The V gene is TRBV12-3 or TRBV12-4, the J gene TRBJ1-2; possible D gene TRBD1, 5 bases. CDR3 length: 14 residues. V lost 6 bases and J lost 3, with 14 bases in between.

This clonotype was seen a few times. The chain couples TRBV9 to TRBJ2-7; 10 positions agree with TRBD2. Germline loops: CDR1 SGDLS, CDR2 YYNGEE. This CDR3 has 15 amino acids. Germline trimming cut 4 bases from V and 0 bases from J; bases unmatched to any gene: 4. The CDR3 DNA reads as TGTGCCAGCAGCTCGTCTAGCGGGAGCTCCTACGAGCAGTACTTC. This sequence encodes CASSSSSGSSYEQYF.

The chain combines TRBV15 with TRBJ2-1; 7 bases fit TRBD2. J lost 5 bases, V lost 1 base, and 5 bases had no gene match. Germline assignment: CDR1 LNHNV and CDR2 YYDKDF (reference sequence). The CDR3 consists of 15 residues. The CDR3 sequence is CATSRGGGRDNEQFF. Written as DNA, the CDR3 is TGTGCCACCAGCAGAGGCGGGGGTAGGGACAATGAGCAGTTCTTC. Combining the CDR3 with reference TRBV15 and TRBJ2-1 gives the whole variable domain DAMVIQNPRYQVTQFGKPVTLSCSQTLNHNVMYWYQQKSSQAPKLLFHYYDKDFNNEADTPDNFQSRRPNTSFCFLDIRSPGLGDTAMYLCATSRGGGRDNEQFFGPGTRLTVL.

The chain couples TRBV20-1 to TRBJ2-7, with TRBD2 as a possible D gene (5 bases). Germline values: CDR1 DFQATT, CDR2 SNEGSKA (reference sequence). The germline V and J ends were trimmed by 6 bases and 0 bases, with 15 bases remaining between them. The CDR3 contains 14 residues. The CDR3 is CSAGNSGFSYEQYF. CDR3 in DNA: TGCAGTGCAGGAAACAGCGGTTTCTCCTACGAGCAGTACTTC.